This section outlines one TCR beta chain sequence together with its context. Its antigen is as yet unknown. The unexposed donors gave CD4+ T cells in about 2011-2018, prior to COVID-19. After roughly 9 days of culture, CD4+ T cells were isolated. Unexposed-donor CD4+ T cells were probed with SARS-CoV-2 S/N and four cold-coronavirus spikes, cells permitting. Half the medium was replaced with IL-2 medium on days 3 and 7. The CDR3 is 16 amino acids. Looked up from germline, CDR1 is KGHSH and CDR2 is LQKENI. With V trimmed by 3 bases and J by 1 base, 8 bases remained unmatched. The data were taken from a study of CD4 T cells in relation to SARS-CoV-2 and coronaviruses. Across the study: After 10 to 11 days of antigen culture, PBMC TCR beta CDR3s were sequenced.

Sequenced by immunoSEQ multiplex PCR; TCRdb stores in-frame clones only, minus some. The sample holds around 16,000 clones, roughly 80% seen once. The sequenced sample was CD4+ T cells from PBMCs, cultured in vitro. This clonotype was obtained from a human donor in good health. The chain employs TRBV18 and TRBJ1-1; 7 bases agree with TRBD1. CDR3 in amino acids: CASSPTNDRANTEAFF. CDR3 in DNA: TGTGCCAGCTCACCTACCAATGACAGGGCGAACACTGAAGCTTTCTTT.